This T cell receptor beta chain stems from a study of blood T cell repertoires in COVID-19. Sequencing used immunoSEQ multiplex PCR; TCRdb keeps in-frame clones, though not all of them. The table includes approximately 76,000 clones, roughly 88% detected once. Germline CDR1 is SGHVS and CDR2 is FQNEAQ. CDR3 length: 18 residues. The V gene lost 6 bases and the J gene lost 2 bases, with 24 bases spanning the gap. Sequencing was performed on peripheral blood. This TCR was sampled from a human donor in a cohort sampled during active COVID-19. V and J are TRBV7-8 and TRBJ2-3; possibly TRBD1 for D (5 bases). The CDR3 is CASSPLGATPRTTDTQYF. DNA of the CDR3: TGTGCCAGCAGTCCTCTAGGGGCGACCCCCAGAACCACAGATACGCAGTATTTT.